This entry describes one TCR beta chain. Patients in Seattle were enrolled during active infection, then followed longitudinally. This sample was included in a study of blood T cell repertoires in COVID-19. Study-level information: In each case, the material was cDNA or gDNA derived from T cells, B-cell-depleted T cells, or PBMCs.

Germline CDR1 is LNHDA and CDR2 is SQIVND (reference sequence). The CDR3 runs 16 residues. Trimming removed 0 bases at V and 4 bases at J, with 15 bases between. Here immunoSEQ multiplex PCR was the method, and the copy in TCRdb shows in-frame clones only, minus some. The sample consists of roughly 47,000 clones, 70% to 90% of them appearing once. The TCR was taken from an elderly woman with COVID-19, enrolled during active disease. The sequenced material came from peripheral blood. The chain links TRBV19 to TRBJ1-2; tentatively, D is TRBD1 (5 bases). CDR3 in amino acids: CASSIDLTGRSYGYTF. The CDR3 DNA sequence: TGTGCCAGTAGTATAGATCTTACAGGCCGGAGCTATGGCTACACCTTC. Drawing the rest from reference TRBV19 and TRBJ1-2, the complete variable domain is DGGITQSPKYLFRKEGQNVTLSCEQNLNHDAMYWYRQDPGQGLRLIYYSQIVNDFQKGDIAEGYSVSREKKESFPLTVTSAQKNPTAFYLCASSIDLTGRSYGYTFGSGTRLTVV.